The 14 T cell receptor beta chains reported below all come from one sample, sequenced in a study of cytomegalovirus exposure and HLA in healthy donors (dated by TCRdb to the late 2010s). The library relied on the immunoSEQ multiplex PCR assay. The multiplex PCR relied on a mix of 60 forward primers for TCR Vbeta segments and 13 reverse primers for TCR Jbeta segments. The immuneACCESS repertoire file appears here via TCRdb, limited to in-frame rearrangements. These files lack a portion of the clones; in checked studies, under half of the deficit traces to unresolved V genes, and the cause of the others is not known. In this sample the table shows 100,000 to 150,000 clones, around 77% of which occur a single time. Roughly 4% of the sample is held by the ten biggest clonotypes. What was sequenced was PBMCs. All receptors derive from a human donor in good health.

V and J are TRBV5-1 and TRBJ2-3; D might be TRBD1 (6 bases). CDR1 and CDR2 from the germline V gene are SGHRS and YFSETQ. Trimming removed 4 bases from V and 5 bases from J, with 17 bases in between. The CDR3 length is 15 residues. The CDR3 spells CASSVRTVQGDTQYF. The DNA of the CDR3 is TGCGCCAGCAGCGTGAGGACAGTCCAAGGAGATACGCAGTATTTT.

The chain combines TRBV28 with TRBJ2-7; D might be TRBD1 (5 bases). Trimming shortened V by 8 bases and J by 7 bases, and 18 bases separated the two germline ends. This CDR3 is built from 13 residues. Per germline, CDR1 MDHEN and CDR2 SYDVKM. The DNA for the CDR3 is TGTGCCAGCGAACGTAAGGGGTGGAGAGAGCAGTACTTC. Protein sequence: CASERKGWREQYF. The variable domain in full, with the rest retrieved from reference TRBV28 and TRBJ2-7, is DVKVTQSSRYLVKRTGEKVFLECVQDMDHENMFWYRQDPGLGLRLIYFSYDVKMKEKGDIPEGYSVSREKKERFSLILESASTNQTSMYLCASERKGWREQYFGPGTRLTVT.

V and J are TRBV28 and TRBJ1-5; possible D gene TRBD1, 6 bases. CDR3 length: 13 amino acids. Per the germline V gene, CDR1 is MDHEN and CDR2 is SYDVKM. Trimming pared 7 bases from V and 2 bases from J, leaving 9 bases between. CDR3 sequence reads: CASKDSRNQPQHF. The CDR3, as DNA: TGTGCCAGCAAGGACAGTCGCAATCAGCCCCAGCATTTT. Supplemented by reference TRBV28 and TRBJ1-5, the full variable domain reads DVKVTQSSRYLVKRTGEKVFLECVQDMDHENMFWYRQDPGLGLRLIYFSYDVKMKEKGDIPEGYSVSREKKERFSLILESASTNQTSMYLCASKDSRNQPQHFGDGTRLSIL.

The CDR3 region is CASSLEPHTGELFF. The DNA of the CDR3 is TGTGCCAGCAGCTTGGAGCCCCACACCGGGGAGCTGTTTTTT. The gene calls are TRBV5-4 and TRBJ2-2; D is unclear. CDR1 and CDR2 (germline): SGHNT, YYREEE (reference sequence). CDR3 length: 14 amino acids. V was shortened by 0 bases and J by 3 bases, with 6 bases between the two germline ends.

This chain links TRBV6-6 with TRBJ1-4; TRBD1 is a possible D gene (5 bases). Trimming removed 0 bases from V and 4 bases from J, with 12 bases in between. This CDR3 comprises 16 residues. Germline values: CDR1 MNHNY, CDR2 SVGAGI (reference sequence). The DNA of the CDR3 is TGTGCCAGCAGTTACTCGGGGCAGACGAATAATGAAAAACTGTTTTTT. It specifies CASSYSGQTNNEKLFF.

The chain joins TRBV15 to TRBJ2-7, with 9 nucleotides matching TRBD1. The V gene end was trimmed by 0 bases and the J gene end by 4 bases; junction bases not matched to a gene: 4. CDR3 length: 15 residues. Germline V gene lookup returns CDR1 LNHNV and CDR2 YYDKDF (reference sequence). The CDR3 DNA is TGTGCCACCAGCAGAGAAACAGGGGGCGGATACGAGCAGTACTTC. Its translation is CATSRETGGGYEQYF.

This clone was detected a few times. This rearrangement joins TRBV18 to TRBJ1-5; D is possibly TRBD1 (5 bases). The germline V gene has CDR1 KGHSH and CDR2 LQKENI. Trimming took 6 bases from V and 4 from J, leaving 10 bases between them. The length of the CDR3 is 13 residues. CDR3 bases: TGTGCCAGCTCCCAGGGTTGGAATCAGCCCCAGCATTTT. Translation gives CASSQGWNQPQHF.

The genes are TRBV7-8 and TRBJ2-2, with 9 bases that match TRBD1. This CDR3 has 16 residues. Germline V CDR1 and CDR2: SGHVS, FQNEAQ. Trimming removed 3 bases from V and 1 base from J; junction bases left unmatched: 3. The CDR3 nucleotides read TGTGCCAGCAGCTTCCGGGACAGGGAGAACACCGGGGAGCTGTTTTTT. This codes for CASSFRDRENTGELFF.

CDR3 in DNA: TGCGCCAGCAGCCCGTCGGGGGGCAATCAGCCCCAGCATTTT. Its translation is CASSPSGGNQPQHF. This sequence joins TRBV5-1 and TRBJ1-5, with TRBD1 as a possible D gene (5 bases). Per germline, CDR1 SGHRS and CDR2 YFSETQ. The CDR3 loop spans 14 amino acids. The V gene lost 4 bases and the J gene lost 2 bases, with 10 bases spanning the gap.

The rearrangement links TRBV28 to TRBJ2-7, with TRBD2 matching 8 bases. The CDR3 loop spans 15 amino acids. V trimming: 4 bases; J trimming: 2 bases; junction bases outside the gene matches: 7. The V gene's germline CDR1 is MDHEN and CDR2 SYDVKM. The CDR3 spells CASSSNAGGPYEQYF. The CDR3 nucleotides are TGTGCCAGCAGTTCCAATGCGGGGGGTCCCTACGAGCAGTACTTC.

This clone appeared a few times. This sequence joins TRBV28 and TRBJ2-2; D perhaps matches TRBD2 (5 bases). CDR3 size: 14 residues. Germline lookup yields CDR1 MDHEN and CDR2 SYDVKM. Trimming took 5 bases from V and 3 from J, leaving 10 bases between them. This CDR3 is CASSLGEYTGELFF. In nucleotides, the CDR3 is TGTGCCAGCAGTCTCGGGGAGTACACCGGGGAGCTGTTTTTT. The entire variable domain, with the rest obtained from reference TRBV28 and TRBJ2-2, is as follows: DVKVTQSSRYLVKRTGEKVFLECVQDMDHENMFWYRQDPGLGLRLIYFSYDVKMKEKGDIPEGYSVSREKKERFSLILESASTNQTSMYLCASSLGEYTGELFFGEGSRLTVL.

J is TRBJ2-3 and V is TRBV29-1, with 8 bases fitting TRBD2. This CDR3 spans 15 amino acids. Germline V gene lookup returns CDR1 SQVTM and CDR2 ANQGSEA. V was clipped by 4 bases and J by 6 bases; unmatched bases: 12. CDR3 bases: TGCAGCGTTGCGGGGGGGAGTGGGGAGAGGGATACGCAGTATTTT. The encoded protein is CSVAGGSGERDTQYF.

This clone turned up a few times. The J gene is TRBJ1-4, the V gene TRBV5-1; the D is unclear. Looked up from germline, CDR1 is SGHRS and CDR2 is YFSETQ. The ends were cut back, 4 bases at V and 5 bases at J, with 9 bases in the middle. The CDR3 spans 13 residues. CDR3 amino acids: CASSPDLNEKLFF. The CDR3 DNA sequence: TGCGCCAGCAGCCCCGACTTAAATGAAAAACTGTTTTTT.

The rearrangement joins TRBV27 to TRBJ2-6; 7 nucleotides match TRBD1. CDR1 is MNHEY, CDR2 SMNVEV, per germline (reference sequence). V dropped 6 bases and J dropped 0; count of bases not matched to a gene: 8. The length of the CDR3 is 17 residues. The CDR3 DNA reads TGTGCCAGCAGCCGGACAGGAAGTACCTCTGGGGCCAACGTCCTGACTTTC. Translating gives CASSRTGSTSGANVLTF. Drawing the rest from reference TRBV27 and TRBJ2-6, the complete variable domain is EAQVTQNPRYLITVTGKKLTVTCSQNMNHEYMSWYRQDPGLGLRQIYYSMNVEVTDKGDVPEGYKVSRKEKRNFPLILESPSPNQTSLYFCASSRTGSTSGANVLTFGAGSRLTVL.